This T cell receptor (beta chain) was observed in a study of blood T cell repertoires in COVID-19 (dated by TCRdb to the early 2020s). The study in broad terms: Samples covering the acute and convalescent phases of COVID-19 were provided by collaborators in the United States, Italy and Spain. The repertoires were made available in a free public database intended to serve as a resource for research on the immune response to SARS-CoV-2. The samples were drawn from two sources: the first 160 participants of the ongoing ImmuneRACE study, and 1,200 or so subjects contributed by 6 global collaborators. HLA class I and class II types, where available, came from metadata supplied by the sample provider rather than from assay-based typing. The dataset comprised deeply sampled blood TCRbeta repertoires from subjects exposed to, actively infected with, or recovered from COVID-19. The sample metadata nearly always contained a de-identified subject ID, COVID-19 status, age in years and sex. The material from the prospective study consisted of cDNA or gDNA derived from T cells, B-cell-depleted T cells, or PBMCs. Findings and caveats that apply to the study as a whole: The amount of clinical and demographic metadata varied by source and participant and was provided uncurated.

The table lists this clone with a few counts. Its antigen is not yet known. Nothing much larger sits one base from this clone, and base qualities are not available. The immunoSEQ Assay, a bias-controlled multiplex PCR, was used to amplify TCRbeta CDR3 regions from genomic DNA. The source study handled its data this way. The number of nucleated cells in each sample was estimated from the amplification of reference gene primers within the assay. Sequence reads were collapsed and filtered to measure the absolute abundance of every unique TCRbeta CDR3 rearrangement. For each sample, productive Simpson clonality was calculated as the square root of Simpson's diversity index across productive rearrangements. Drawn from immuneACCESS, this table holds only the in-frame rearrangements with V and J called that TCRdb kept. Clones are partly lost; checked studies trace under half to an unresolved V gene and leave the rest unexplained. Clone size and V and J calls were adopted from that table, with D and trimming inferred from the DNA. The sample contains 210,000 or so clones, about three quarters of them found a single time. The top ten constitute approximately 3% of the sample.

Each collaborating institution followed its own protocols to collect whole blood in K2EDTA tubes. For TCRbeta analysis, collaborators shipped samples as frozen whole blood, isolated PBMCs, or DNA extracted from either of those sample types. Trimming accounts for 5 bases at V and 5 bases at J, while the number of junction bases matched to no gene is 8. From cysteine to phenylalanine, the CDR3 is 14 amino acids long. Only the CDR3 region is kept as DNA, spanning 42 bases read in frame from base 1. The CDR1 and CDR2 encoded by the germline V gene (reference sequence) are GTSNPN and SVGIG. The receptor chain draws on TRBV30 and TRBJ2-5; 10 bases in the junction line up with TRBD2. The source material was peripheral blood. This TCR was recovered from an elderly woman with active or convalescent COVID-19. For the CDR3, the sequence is CAWGELAGPETQYF. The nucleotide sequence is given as TGTGCCTGGGGGGAACTAGCGGGGCCGGAGACCCAGTACTTC.